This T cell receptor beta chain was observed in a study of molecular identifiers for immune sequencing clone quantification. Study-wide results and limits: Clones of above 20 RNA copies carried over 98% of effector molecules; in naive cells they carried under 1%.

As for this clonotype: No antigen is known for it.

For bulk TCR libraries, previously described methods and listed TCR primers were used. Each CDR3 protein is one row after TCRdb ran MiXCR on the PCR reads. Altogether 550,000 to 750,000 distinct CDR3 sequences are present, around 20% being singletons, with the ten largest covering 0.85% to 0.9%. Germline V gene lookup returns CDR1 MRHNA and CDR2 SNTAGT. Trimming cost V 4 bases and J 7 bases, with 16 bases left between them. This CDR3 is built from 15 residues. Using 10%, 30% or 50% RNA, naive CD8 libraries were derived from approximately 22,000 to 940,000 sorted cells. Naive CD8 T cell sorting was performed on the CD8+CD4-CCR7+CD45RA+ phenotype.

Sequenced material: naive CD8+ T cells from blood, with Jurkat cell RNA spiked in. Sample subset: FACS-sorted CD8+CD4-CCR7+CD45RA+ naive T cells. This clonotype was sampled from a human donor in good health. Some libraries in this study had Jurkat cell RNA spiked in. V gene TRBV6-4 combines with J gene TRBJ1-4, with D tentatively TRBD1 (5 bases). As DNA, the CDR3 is TGTGCCAGCAGTGCCCTGGCCCCGAGGGGTGAAAAACTGTTTTTT. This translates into CASSALAPRGEKLFF.